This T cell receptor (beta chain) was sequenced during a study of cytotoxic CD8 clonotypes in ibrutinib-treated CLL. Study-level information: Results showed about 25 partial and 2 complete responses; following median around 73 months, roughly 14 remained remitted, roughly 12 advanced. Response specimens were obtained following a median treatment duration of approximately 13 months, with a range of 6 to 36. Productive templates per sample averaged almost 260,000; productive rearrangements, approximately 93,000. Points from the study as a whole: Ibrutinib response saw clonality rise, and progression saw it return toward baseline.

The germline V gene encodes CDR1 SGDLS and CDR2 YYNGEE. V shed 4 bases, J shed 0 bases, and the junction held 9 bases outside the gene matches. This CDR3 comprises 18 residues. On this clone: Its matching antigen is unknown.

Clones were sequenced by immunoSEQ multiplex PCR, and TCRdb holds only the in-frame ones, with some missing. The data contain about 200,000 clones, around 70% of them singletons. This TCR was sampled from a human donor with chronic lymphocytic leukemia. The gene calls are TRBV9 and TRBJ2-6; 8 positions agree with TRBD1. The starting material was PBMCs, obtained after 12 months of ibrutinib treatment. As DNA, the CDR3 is TGTGCCAGCAGCCCCCGGACAGGGTATGTCTCTGGGGCCAACGTCCTGACTTTC. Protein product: CASSPRTGYVSGANVLTF.